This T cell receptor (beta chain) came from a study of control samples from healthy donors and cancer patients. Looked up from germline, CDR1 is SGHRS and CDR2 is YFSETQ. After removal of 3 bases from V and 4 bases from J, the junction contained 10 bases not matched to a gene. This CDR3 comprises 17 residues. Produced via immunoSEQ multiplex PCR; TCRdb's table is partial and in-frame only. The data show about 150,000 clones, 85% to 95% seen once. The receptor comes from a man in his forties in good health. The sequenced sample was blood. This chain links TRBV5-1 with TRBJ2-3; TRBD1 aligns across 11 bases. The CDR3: CASSSGTGGSLADTQYF. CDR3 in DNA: TGCGCCAGCAGCTCGGGGACAGGGGGAAGTTTGGCAGATACGCAGTATTTT.